These 24 T cell receptor beta chains were all obtained from the same sample, sequenced in a study of blood T cell repertoires in COVID-19. TCRdb's table, derived via immunoSEQ multiplex PCR, lists solely in-frame clones and lacks some. Of about 160,000 clones in the sample, more than 65% were seen once. Source material: peripheral blood. The receptor source for this set is a woman older than 75 with active or convalescent COVID-19.

The chain combines TRBV19 with TRBJ1-6; no clear D. CDR1 LNHDA and CDR2 SQIVND come from the germline V gene (reference sequence). Trimming removed 8 bases from V and 4 bases from J, with 6 bases in between. The CDR3 runs to 12 residues. In nucleotides, the CDR3 is TGTGCCAGTCAACAGTATAATTCACCCCTCCACTTT. Amino acids: CASQQYNSPLHF.

The CDR3 DNA reads TGTGCCATCAGTGACAGTGAAGAGACCCAGTACTTC. It yields the protein CAISDSEETQYF. The chain joins TRBV10-3 to TRBJ2-5; D is unresolved. V was cut by 3 bases and J by 3 bases, with 5 bases left in between. The germline CDR1 and CDR2 sequences are ENHRY and SYGVKD. The CDR3 is 12 amino acids.

This chain uses TRBV9 with TRBJ2-1; a weak D match, TRBD1 (6 bases). This CDR3 is built from 12 residues. Trimming shortened V by 4 bases and J by 7 bases, and 9 bases separated the two germline ends. In germline, CDR1 is SGDLS, CDR2 YYNGEE. The CDR3, as DNA: TGTGCCAGCAGCAAACAGGGAAATGAGCAGTTCTTC. Encoded protein: CASSKQGNEQFF.

The gene calls are TRBV27 and TRBJ1-2; unclear D gene. The CDR3 sequence is 12 residues long. V was clipped by 6 bases and J by 12 bases, with 17 bases between them. Germline CDR1 reads MNHEY; CDR2 reads SMNVEV (reference sequence). CDR3 DNA: TGTGCCAGCAGGCCGGGCCCCGGGCGGGACACCTTC. This encodes CASRPGPGRDTF.

The genes are TRBV5-1 and TRBJ1-2; 7 nucleotides agree with TRBD1. V trimming: 4 bases; J trimming: 2 bases; junction bases outside the gene matches: 2. Germline-derived CDR1 and CDR2 are SGHRS and YFSETQ. The CDR3 contains 13 residues. CDR3 residues: CASSPGQNYGYTF. Written as DNA, the CDR3 is TGCGCCAGCAGCCCGGGACAGAACTATGGCTACACCTTC.

In its sample, this clone was seen a few times. J is TRBJ2-5 and V is TRBV4-1; 10 bases are a match to TRBD2. The germline V gene has CDR1 MGHRA and CDR2 YSYEKL. Unmatched junction bases numbered 12, after V lost 0 bases and J lost 5 bases. The CDR3 loop spans 18 amino acids. The CDR3 DNA follows: TGCGCCAGCAGCCAAGATCTAGGGCTAGCGGGAGTTTGGGAGACCCAGTACTTC. This encodes CASSQDLGLAGVWETQYF.

The rearrangement joins TRBV5-5 to TRBJ2-2; possibly TRBD1 for D (6 bases). Germline V gene sequence: CDR1 SGHKS, CDR2 YYEKEE (reference sequence). This CDR3 spans 19 amino acids. V dropped 5 bases and J dropped 4 bases, with 27 bases sitting between them. The CDR3 loop reads CASSSLQTGPLAVTGELFF. The DNA of the CDR3 is TGTGCCAGCAGTTCACTCCAAACAGGGCCCCTTGCTGTCACCGGGGAGCTGTTTTTT.

This chain links TRBV12-3 or TRBV12-4 with TRBJ2-7, with TRBD1 identical over 8 bases. J was trimmed by 2 bases and V by 6 bases; bases with no gene match: 0. The CDR3 consists of 12 residues. CDR3 in amino acids: CASRGQAYEQYF. Written as DNA, the CDR3 is TGTGCCAGCAGGGGACAGGCCTACGAGCAGTACTTC.

This chain uses TRBV7-2 with TRBJ1-1, with D perhaps TRBD1 (5 bases). Germline assignment: CDR1 SGHTA and CDR2 FQGNSA. This CDR3 contains 18 residues. Trimming left V 2 bases short and J 2 bases short, with 21 bases between. CDR3 nucleotides: TGTGCCAGCAGCTTACGGTGGCAGGGTTTTAGGGGCAACACTGAAGCTTTCTTT. Translating it yields CASSLRWQGFRGNTEAFF.

The chain combines TRBV5-1 with TRBJ2-7, with 11 bases aligning to TRBD2. V shed 1 base and J 6 bases; nucleotides not matched to a gene: 9. Per the germline V gene, CDR1 is SGHRS and CDR2 is YFSETQ. This CDR3 has 16 residues. CDR3 DNA sequence: TGCGCCAGCAGCTTGTTGGCACTAGCGGGAGCGCGCGAGCAGTACTTC. This sequence encodes CASSLLALAGAREQYF.

V usage is TRBV4-2 and J usage is TRBJ2-2; 7 nucleotides line up with TRBD2. V was pared by 3 bases and J by 1 base, with 2 bases of the junction left unmatched. Germline CDR1 reads LGHNA; CDR2 reads YNFKEQ. CDR3 length: 15 residues. The CDR3 DNA is TGTGCCAGCAGCCAGCAGCGGGGGAACACCGGGGAGCTGTTTTTT. Translation: CASSQQRGNTGELFF.

This chain joins TRBV7-9 and TRBJ1-2; 9 bases agree with TRBD1. With 5 bases clipped from V and 7 bases from J, the junction kept 8 bases outside the gene matches. Germline assignment: CDR1 SEHNR and CDR2 FQNEAQ (reference sequence). This CDR3 contains 14 residues. For the CDR3, the DNA is TGTGCCAGCAGCCCAAGGACAGGGGAGGGTGGCTACACCTTC. The encoded protein is CASSPRTGEGGYTF.

This clone was detected only once. The rearrangement uses TRBV5-6 and TRBJ1-5; D ambiguous. Germline CDR1 is SGHDT and CDR2 is YYEEEE. This CDR3 is 14 amino acids long. V was pared by 2 bases and J by 5 bases, with 11 bases between. CDR3: CASSFYTNYQPQHF. DNA of the CDR3: TGTGCCAGCAGCTTCTATACGAATTATCAGCCCCAGCATTTT.

The genes are TRBV5-1 and TRBJ2-4, with D perhaps TRBD1 (7 bases). V was pared by 3 bases and J by 0 bases, with 13 bases between. This CDR3 spans 16 amino acids. Germline V gene sequence: CDR1 SGHRS, CDR2 YFSETQ. The CDR3 region is CASSSQGTEAKNIQYF. The CDR3 nucleotides are TGCGCCAGCAGCTCACAGGGGACTGAAGCCAAAAACATTCAGTACTTC.

J is TRBJ1-1 and V is TRBV5-1, with 11 bases matching TRBD1. The CDR3 is 17 amino acids. V gave up 0 bases and J gave up 4 bases; unmatched junction bases: 8. Germline assignment: CDR1 SGHRS and CDR2 YFSETQ. The DNA of the CDR3 is TGCGCCAGCAGCTTGGCCGGGACAGGGGGGATTGTCACTGAAGCTTTCTTT. Its protein is CASSLAGTGGIVTEAFF.

The V call is TRBV3-1 (or the pseudogene TRBV3-2), the J call TRBJ1-3; a weak D match, TRBD1 (6 bases). V lost 4 bases and J 3 bases, leaving 13 bases between the germline ends. Per the germline V gene, CDR1 is LGHDT and CDR2 is YNNKEL (reference sequence). The CDR3 length is 15 residues. The chain's CDR3 is CASSPRGAIGNTIYF. In nucleotides, the CDR3 is TGTGCCAGCAGCCCCCGGGGGGCTATTGGAAACACCATATATTTT.

The chain couples TRBV9 to TRBJ1-1; D possibly corresponds to TRBD1 (5 bases). Trimming left V 3 bases short and J 7 bases short, with 16 bases between. Germline V lookup: CDR1 SGDLS, CDR2 YYNGEE. The CDR3 consists of 14 residues. CDR3 residues: CASSGGRGENEAFF. CDR3 bases: TGTGCCAGCAGCGGAGGTAGGGGCGAGAATGAAGCTTTCTTT.

The J gene is TRBJ2-7, the V gene TRBV7-9; D possibly corresponds to TRBD2 (6 bases). The ends were cut back, 3 bases at V and 2 bases at J, with 23 bases in the middle. CDR1 and CDR2 (germline): SEHNR, FQNEAQ (reference sequence). This CDR3 comprises 18 residues. CDR3 amino acids: CASSLGRSGTNLAYEQYF. CDR3 DNA: TGTGCCAGCAGCTTGGGGAGGAGTGGTACAAACCTGGCCTACGAGCAGTACTTC.

This chain links TRBV3-1 (or the pseudogene TRBV3-2) with TRBJ1-3; the D is unclear. Germline-derived CDR1 and CDR2 are LGHDT and YNNKEL (reference sequence). Trimming took off 1 base at V and 3 bases at J, with 7 bases between the two ends. The CDR3 extends over 14 amino acids. The CDR3 sequence: CASSQGGDGNTIYF. The CDR3 DNA sequence: TGTGCCAGCAGCCAAGGGGGAGATGGAAACACCATATATTTT.

This chain links TRBV9 with TRBJ2-3, with 10 bases aligning to TRBD1. Trimming took 3 bases from V and 1 from J; bases not matched to a gene: 2. The CDR3 extends over 15 amino acids. Looked up from germline, CDR1 is SGDLS and CDR2 is YYNGEE. The CDR3 nucleotides are TGTGCCAGCAGCGAGGGACAGGGGCGCACAGATACGCAGTATTTT. It is translated as CASSEGQGRTDTQYF.

The rearrangement links TRBV2 to TRBJ2-6; 7 bases are shared with TRBD2. The CDR3 is 15 residues long. The V segment lost 6 bases and the J segment 2 bases; nucleotides outside the gene matches: 4. In germline, CDR1 is SNHLY, CDR2 FYNNEI. CDR3 coding DNA: TGTGCCAGCAGGGTCACTAGCGCTGGGGCCAACGTCCTGACTTTC. Translation: CASRVTSAGANVLTF.

CDR3 DNA: TGTTCAGCGGGGGCTAGGGACAGCCGGTCACCCCTCCACTTT. Its translation: CSAGARDSRSPLHF. The genes are TRBV6-5 and TRBJ1-6; 7 bases are shared with TRBD1. This CDR3 comprises 14 residues. CDR1 is MNHEY, CDR2 SVGAGI, per germline.

CDR3 nucleotide sequence: TGTGCCAGCAGTAACCAAAAAGCGACAGATACGCAGTATTTT. Its protein is CASSNQKATDTQYF. The chain is built from TRBV9 and TRBJ2-3; D gene unclear. Germline lookup yields CDR1 SGDLS and CDR2 YYNGEE. Trimming removed 5 bases at V and 3 bases at J, with 13 bases between. The CDR3 extends over 14 amino acids.

This chain connects TRBV19 to TRBJ2-1; TRBD2 matches at 8 bases. Germline V gene data show CDR1 as LNHDA and CDR2 as SQIVND (reference sequence). The CDR3 is 15 residues long. Losses at the gene ends were 3 bases for V and 7 bases for J; bases not matched to a gene: 8. CDR3 sequence (DNA): TGTGCCAGTAGTATGAAGGGACTAGTTGGGAATGAGCAGTTCTTC. Amino acids: CASSMKGLVGNEQFF.